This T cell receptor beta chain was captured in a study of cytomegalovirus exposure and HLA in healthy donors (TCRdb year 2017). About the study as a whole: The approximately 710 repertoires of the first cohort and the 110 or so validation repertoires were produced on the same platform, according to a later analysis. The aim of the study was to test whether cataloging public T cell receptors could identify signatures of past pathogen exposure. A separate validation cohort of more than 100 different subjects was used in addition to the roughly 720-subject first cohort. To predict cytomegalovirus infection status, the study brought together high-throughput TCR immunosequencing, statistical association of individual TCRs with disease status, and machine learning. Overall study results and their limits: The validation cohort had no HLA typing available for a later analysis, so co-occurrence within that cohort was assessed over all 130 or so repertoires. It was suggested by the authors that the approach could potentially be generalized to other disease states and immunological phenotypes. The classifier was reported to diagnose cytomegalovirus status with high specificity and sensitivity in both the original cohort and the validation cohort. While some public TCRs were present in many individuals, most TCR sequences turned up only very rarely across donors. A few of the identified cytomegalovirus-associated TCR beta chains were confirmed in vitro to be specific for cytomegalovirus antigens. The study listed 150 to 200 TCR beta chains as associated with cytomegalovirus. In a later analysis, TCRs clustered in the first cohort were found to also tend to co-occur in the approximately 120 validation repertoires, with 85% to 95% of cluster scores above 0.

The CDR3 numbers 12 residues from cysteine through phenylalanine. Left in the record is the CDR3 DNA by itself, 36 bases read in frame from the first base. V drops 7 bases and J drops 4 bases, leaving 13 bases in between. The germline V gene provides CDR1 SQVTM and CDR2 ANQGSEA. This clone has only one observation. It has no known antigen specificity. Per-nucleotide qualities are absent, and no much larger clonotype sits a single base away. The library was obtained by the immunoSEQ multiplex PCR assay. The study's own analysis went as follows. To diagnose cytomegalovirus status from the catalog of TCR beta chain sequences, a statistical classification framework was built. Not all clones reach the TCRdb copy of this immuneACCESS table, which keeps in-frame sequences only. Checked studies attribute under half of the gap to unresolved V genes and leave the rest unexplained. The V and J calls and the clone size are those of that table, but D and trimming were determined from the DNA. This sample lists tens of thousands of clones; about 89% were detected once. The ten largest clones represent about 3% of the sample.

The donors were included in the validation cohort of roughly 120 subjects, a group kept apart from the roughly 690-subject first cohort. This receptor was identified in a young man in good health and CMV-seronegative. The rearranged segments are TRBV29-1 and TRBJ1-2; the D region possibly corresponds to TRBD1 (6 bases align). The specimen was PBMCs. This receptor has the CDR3 CSAREGVYGYTF. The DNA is TGCAGCGCCAGGGAGGGGGTCTATGGCTACACCTTC. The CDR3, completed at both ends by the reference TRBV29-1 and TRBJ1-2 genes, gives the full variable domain SAVISQKPSRDICQRGTSLTIQCQVDSQVTMMFWYRQQPGQSLTLIATANQGSEATYESGFVIDKFPISRPNLTFSTLTVSNMSPEDSSIYLCSAREGVYGYTFGSGTRLTVV.